The 8 T cell receptor beta chains listed next were all sequenced from one sample in a study of blood T cell repertoires in COVID-19. Produced via immunoSEQ multiplex PCR; TCRdb's table is partial and in-frame only. The data hold 150,000 to 200,000 clones, with 88% observed a single time. Sequenced: PBMCs or T cells enriched from blood (not recorded which). The source is a woman in her 50s who had recovered from COVID-19.

The chain is built from TRBV19 and TRBJ1-5; no firm D call. This CDR3 region has 16 residues. Per the germline V gene, CDR1 is LNHDA and CDR2 is SQIVND (reference sequence). Trimming pared 5 bases from V and 6 bases from J, leaving 20 bases between. Here the CDR3 reads CASSPYSNPSSQPQHF. CDR3 nucleotides: TGTGCCAGTAGTCCATATTCGAACCCCTCGAGTCAGCCCCAGCATTTT.

V is TRBV5-4 and J is TRBJ2-3; 10 nucleotides match TRBD1. The CDR3 extends over 14 amino acids. The ends lost 4 bases at V and 9 bases at J; junction bases unmatched: 8. Germline CDR1 is SGHNT and CDR2 is YYREEE (reference sequence). The CDR3 loop is CASSLGTGDRTQYF. The CDR3 nucleotides are TGTGCCAGCAGCCTAGGGACAGGGGATCGCACGCAGTATTTT.

Concerning this clone: No DNA is shown, since the ends of the CDR3 on it are uncertain; the CDR3 is the one TCRdb lists. The chain has TRBV21-1 and TRBJ2-1; the table's D call, TRBD2, has no DNA check behind it. TRBV21-1 is listed as a pseudogene. Ends included, the CDR3 has 16 residues. CDR3 amino acids: CASSKVAGGTYNEQFF.

The chain uses TRBV7-3 and TRBJ1-1, with a tentative D call TRBD1 (5 bases). Looked up from germline, CDR1 is SGHTA and CDR2 is FQGTGA. CDR3 length: 13 residues. Trimming removed 4 bases from V and 5 bases from J, with 11 bases in between. The CDR3 DNA reads as TGTGCCAGCAGCTCAGGGATGACTACTGAAGCTTTCTTT. This translates into CASSSGMTTEAFF.

The chain has TRBV6-2 or TRBV6-3 and TRBJ2-7, with 7 bases matching TRBD1. The length of the CDR3 is 14 residues. V dropped 6 bases and J dropped 3; count of bases not matched to a gene: 8. The germline V gene encodes CDR1 MNHEY and CDR2 SVGEGT. In nucleotides, the CDR3 is TGTGCCAGCAGCCGACAGGGAACCTTCTACGAGCAGTACTTC. Its protein product is CASSRQGTFYEQYF.

The chain couples TRBV7-2 to TRBJ2-7; D unclear. The CDR3 length is 13 residues. CDR1 is SGHTA, CDR2 FQGNSA, per germline. V dropped 3 bases and J dropped 5 bases, with 11 bases sitting between them. CDR3 coding DNA: TGTGCCAGCAGCTTGACATGGGCTGACGAGCAGTACTTC. Protein: CASSLTWADEQYF.

This clone was observed a single time. The rearrangement joins TRBV5-6 to TRBJ1-2, with D perhaps TRBD1 (6 bases). Germline V gives CDR1 SGHDT, CDR2 YYEEEE. Trimming removed 2 bases from V and 4 bases from J, with 12 bases in between. The length of the CDR3 is 14 residues. CDR3 sequence: CASSLRQDSYGYTF. The CDR3 coding sequence is TGTGCCAGCAGCTTACGACAGGATTCCTATGGCTACACCTTC.

V usage is TRBV5-1 and J usage is TRBJ2-5; D unclear. V lost 1 base to trimming and J lost 4 bases, with 11 bases between them. Germline values: CDR1 SGHRS, CDR2 YFSETQ. CDR3 length: 14 amino acids. As DNA, the CDR3 is TGCGCCAGCAGCTTGTACGGTATTGGAGAGACCCAGTACTTC. Residues: CASSLYGIGETQYF.